Shown below are 13 T cell receptor beta chains from a single sample sequenced in a study of blood T cells in healthy people across ages. Using a J-beta primer mix together with a sample-barcoded 5' primer, a second PCR was run for 7 to 11 cycles. TCRdb processed the 5' RACE reads anew with MiXCR; each CDR3 protein has one entry. The data contain 1.5 million to 2 million distinct CDR3 sequences, roughly 50% of them seen just once; the ten biggest clones take up approximately 2.1%. What was sequenced was blood. These receptors all stem from a woman between 40 and 55 years old in good health.

The chain uses TRBV7-9 and TRBJ2-5; D remains unclear. Per the germline V gene, CDR1 is SEHNR and CDR2 is FQNEAQ (reference sequence). Trimming removed 5 bases at V and 2 bases at J, with 12 bases between. The CDR3 contains 14 residues. The CDR3 loop is CASSARTDQETQYF. CDR3 in DNA: TGTGCCAGCAGCGCCCGGACGGATCAAGAGACCCAGTACTTC. The full variable domain, completed using reference TRBV7-9 and TRBJ2-5, is DTGVSQNPRHKITKRGQNVTFRCDPISEHNRLYWYRQTLGQGPEFLTYFQNEAQLEKSRLLSDRFSAERPKGSFSTLEIQRTEQGDSAMYLCASSARTDQETQYFGPGTRLLVL.

This clonotype was detected only once. V is TRBV19 and J is TRBJ2-3; D gene ambiguous. Germline lookup yields CDR1 LNHDA and CDR2 SQIVND (reference sequence). Trimming took off 8 bases at V and 1 base at J, with 13 bases between the two ends. This CDR3 is built from 14 residues. Here the CDR3 reads CASDTEWGTDTQYF. The CDR3 DNA is TGTGCCAGTGATACGGAATGGGGCACAGATACGCAGTATTTT.

This clonotype was seen only a few times. V gene TRBV10-3 combines with J gene TRBJ2-7; no firm D call. Germline V gives CDR1 ENHRY, CDR2 SYGVKD. Deletions cut 0 bases from V and 2 bases from J, with 8 bases between. The CDR3 sequence is 14 residues long. Written as DNA, the CDR3 is TGTGCCATCAGTGAGTCAAGGGTGACCTACGAGCAGTACTTC. As protein: CAISESRVTYEQYF.

The chain is built from TRBV21-1 and TRBJ1-2; the DNA was not used to check the table's D call, TRBD1. TRBV21-1 represents a pseudogene. The CDR3 loop spans 17 amino acids. The CDR3 nucleotides are TGTGCCAGCAGCAAAGTTGTGGCGGACAGTTACCCCTATGGCTACACCTTC. Protein: CASSKVVADSYPYGYTF.

The CDR3 spells CASSAIDGSGANVLTF. The CDR3, as DNA: TGTGCCAGCAGCGCTATTGACGGCTCTGGGGCCAACGTCCTGACTTTC. The chain uses TRBV21-1 and TRBJ2-6. TRBV21-1 is listed as a pseudogene. This CDR3 has 16 residues.

This chain links TRBV20-1 with TRBJ2-7; the D gene could be TRBD1 or TRBD2 (6 bases each). From germline, CDR1 is DFQATT and CDR2 SNEGSKA (reference sequence). V gave up 3 bases and J gave up 2 bases, with 11 bases separating them. The CDR3 length is 13 residues. CDR3 nucleotide sequence: TGCAGTGCTAGTTCGGGGGCCGCCTACGAGCAGTACTTC. This encodes CSASSGAAYEQYF.

V usage is TRBV5-1 and J usage is TRBJ1-1; tentative D call: TRBD1 (6 bases). The V end lost 0 bases, the J end lost 2 bases, and 14 bases lay between the germline ends. The CDR3 is 16 amino acids. Germline V gene lookup returns CDR1 SGHRS and CDR2 YFSETQ. The CDR3 bases are TGCGCCAGCAGCTTGGCCCTCAGGGGCGGAAACACTGAAGCTTTCTTT. It is translated as CASSLALRGGNTEAFF.

This clonotype has more than one count but fewer than ten. The V and J genes are TRBV20-1 and TRBJ1-2, with 7 bases aligning to TRBD1. Germline assignment: CDR1 DFQATT and CDR2 SNEGSKA (reference sequence). The CDR3 loop spans 14 amino acids. After removal of 1 base from V and 4 bases from J, the junction contained 6 bases not matched to a gene. The CDR3 spells CSARVGQFFYGYTF. CDR3 nucleotides: TGCAGTGCTAGAGTGGGACAGTTCTTCTATGGCTACACCTTC.

The chain has TRBV4-3 and TRBJ1-2; no clear D gene. The V gene's germline CDR1 is LGHNA and CDR2 YSLEER. Trimming removed 0 bases at V and 5 bases at J, with 7 bases between. CDR3 size: 13 residues. The CDR3 nucleotides are TGCGCCAGCAGCCAAGATTGGGGATATGGCTACACCTTC. Amino acids: CASSQDWGYGYTF.

V gene TRBV27 combines with J gene TRBJ2-1, with 7 nucleotides matching TRBD2. The CDR3 is 17 residues long. The germline gives CDR1 MNHEY, CDR2 SMNVEV (reference sequence). The junction had 18 bases not matched to a gene; V was cut back by 6 bases and J by 7 bases. The CDR3 reads CASRSLAGGKHLNEQFF. The DNA for the CDR3 is TGTGCCAGCAGATCACTGGCCGGGGGGAAGCACCTAAATGAGCAGTTCTTC.

CDR3 sequence reads: CASSLNSKRHNQPQHF. CDR3 coding DNA: TGTGCCAGCAGCTTGAATAGTAAGAGGCATAATCAGCCCCAGCATTTT. The chain employs TRBV5-6 and TRBJ1-5; D remains unclear. CDR1 is SGHDT and CDR2 is YYEEEE in the germline V gene. Trimming removed 1 base at V and 4 bases at J, with 15 bases between. The CDR3 is 16 residues long.

The CDR3 spells CASSYGTASHEQYF. The CDR3 nucleotides are TGTGCCAGCAGTTACGGGACAGCTTCCCACGAGCAGTACTTC. The chain links TRBV6-5 to TRBJ2-7, with TRBD1 identical over 7 bases. V dropped 2 bases and J dropped 5; count of bases not matched to a gene: 6. The germline gives CDR1 MNHEY, CDR2 SVGAGI. The CDR3 has 14 residues.

The table lists this clonotype with a count of one. The V call is TRBV19, the J call TRBJ1-1; no definite D call. Germline V CDR1 and CDR2: LNHDA, SQIVND (reference sequence). V was pared by 3 bases and J by 4 bases, with 12 bases between. The CDR3 has 14 residues. CDR3 loop: CASSIRGIVTEAFF. The DNA for the CDR3 is TGTGCCAGTAGTATCCGAGGGATTGTCACTGAAGCTTTCTTT.